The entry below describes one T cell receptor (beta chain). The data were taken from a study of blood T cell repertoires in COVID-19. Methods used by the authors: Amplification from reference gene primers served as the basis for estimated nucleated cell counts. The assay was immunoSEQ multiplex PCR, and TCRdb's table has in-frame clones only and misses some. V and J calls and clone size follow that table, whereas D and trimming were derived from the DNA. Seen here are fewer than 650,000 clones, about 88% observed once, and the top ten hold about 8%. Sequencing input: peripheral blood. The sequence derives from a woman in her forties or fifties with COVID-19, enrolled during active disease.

The CDR3, as DNA: TGCGCCAGCAGCTTGAGCCCGGCGGAGGGTAATTCACCCCTCCACTTT. Translation: CASSLSPAEGNSPLHF. The chain couples TRBV5-1 to TRBJ1-6; the D is unclear. Per germline, CDR1 SGHRS and CDR2 YFSETQ. Trimming took 1 base from V and 6 from J, leaving 14 bases between them. This CDR3 is 16 amino acids long.